The clone carrying this TCR beta chain was counted only a few times. The trim removed 0 bases at V and 0 bases at J, leaving 4 bases unmatched. This CDR3 spans 18 amino acids. This sample is drawn from a study of T cell changes during pregnancy in multiple sclerosis. Clones were sequenced by immunoSEQ multiplex PCR, and TCRdb holds only the in-frame ones, with some missing. The profile shows some 68,000 clones, about nine tenths of them singletons. This clonotype was obtained from a female donor with multiple sclerosis, enrolled in a pregnancy study. The sample was peripheral blood, taken in the second trimester of pregnancy. The rearrangement links TRBV23-1 to TRBJ2-4; 11 bases match TRBD1. TRBV23-1 is flagged as an ORF with uncertain function. CDR3 coding DNA: TGCGCCAGCAGTCAATCAGGGACAGGGGGACCAGCCAAAAACATTCAGTACTTC. The encoded protein is CASSQSGTGGPAKNIQYF.